This paragraph covers one T cell receptor (beta chain) sequence. The final CDR3 position lacks the conserved phenylalanine or tryptophan, pointing to a likely read error. The entry originates in a study of Graves' ophthalmopathy and Graves' hyperthyroidism. The CDR3 is made up of 14 amino acids. V lost 5 bases and J lost 5; bases outside the gene matches: 8. The authors amplified TCR beta CDR3 regions, and they did so from RNA transcripts for repertoire sequencing. An opening RT-PCR round employed HTBI primers and preceded a second-round multiplex PCR. A single record per CDR3 protein comes from TCRdb applying MiXCR to the multiplex PCR reads. The table includes approximately 480,000 distinct CDR3 sequences, approximately 14% detected once.

This clonotype was obtained from a woman in her 30s with Graves' ophthalmopathy. This chain connects TRBV6-7 to TRBJ2-5, with TRBD2 matching over 7 bases. TRBV6-7 is given ORF status, its function remaining uncertain. Material: blood. The chain's CDR3 is CASSTILGGETQYI. CDR3 in DNA: TGTGCCAGCAGTACCATCCTGGGGGGGGAGACCCAGTACATC.